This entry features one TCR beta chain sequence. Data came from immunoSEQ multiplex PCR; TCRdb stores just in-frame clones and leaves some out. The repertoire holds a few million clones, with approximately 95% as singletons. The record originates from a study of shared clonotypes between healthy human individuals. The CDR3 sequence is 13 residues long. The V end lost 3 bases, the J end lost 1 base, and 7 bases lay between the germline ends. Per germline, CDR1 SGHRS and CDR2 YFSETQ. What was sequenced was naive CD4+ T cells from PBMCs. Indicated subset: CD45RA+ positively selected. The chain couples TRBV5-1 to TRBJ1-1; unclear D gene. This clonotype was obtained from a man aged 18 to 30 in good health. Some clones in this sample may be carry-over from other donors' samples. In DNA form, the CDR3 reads TGCGCCAGCAGCTCCACAGAGAACACTGAAGCTTTCTTT. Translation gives CASSSTENTEAFF. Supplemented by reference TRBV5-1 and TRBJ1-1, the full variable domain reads KAGVTQTPRYLIKTRGQQVTLSCSPISGHRSVSWYQQTPGQGLQFLFEYFSETQRNKGNFPGRFSGRQFSNSRSEMNVSTLELGDSALYLCASSSTENTEAFFGQGTRLTVV.